The subject of this entry is one TCR beta chain. Its antigen remains unknown. The use of genomic DNA as template underpinned the TCR beta VDJ and CDR3 profiling. TCRdb re-called the reads through MiXCR, storing one row per CDR3 protein. The data show about 160,000 distinct CDR3 sequences, roughly 48% seen once. The authors sequenced patients whose flow cytometry had shown CD8+CD57+ cell expansion. When blood sampling took place, the patients had received no therapy. The sample is drawn from a study of CD8+CD57+ T cells in acquired aplastic anemia. Study information: Mean DNA quantity obtained from sorted CD4+ and CD8+ cells was about 3.5 ug.

The study, taken as a whole, reports: Controls and patients did not differ significantly in CD8+ Simpson's diversity.

This CDR3 is built from 15 residues. Trimming cost V 6 bases and J 3 bases, with 17 bases left between them. Source material: sorted CD4+, CD8+, or CD8+CD57+ T cells (not recorded which) from PBMCs. The sequence derives from a human donor with aplastic anemia. The chain combines TRBV12-3 or TRBV12-4 with TRBJ1-1, with D hard to call. The CDR3 bases are TGTGCCAGCAGCCTAAATCAGGTTGGTGACACTGAAGCTTTCTTT. Amino acids: CASSLNQVGDTEAFF.